This TCR beta chain appears in the sequencing data of a study of a mutant IDH1 vaccine in newly diagnosed glioma. This clone has just one count. As yet, its antigen is unknown. This CDR3 has 15 residues. The germline gives CDR1 KGHSH, CDR2 LQKENI. Trimming took 6 bases from V and 5 from J; bases not matched to a gene: 6. Assay used: immunoSEQ multiplex PCR; TCRdb lists only in-frame clones, some missing. Altogether roughly 50,000 clones are present, over 60% being singletons, with the ten largest covering 4.9%. Noted time point: week 47, end of study. Doses comprised 300 ug of mutant IDH1 20-mer peptide each, plus topical imiquimod. Diagnosis in the donors showed new WHO grade 3 or 4 astrocytomas that were IDH1-mutant and ATRX-lost. Study findings and constraints: Of all patients, nearly 95% showed vaccine-induced immune responses.

The sequence came from a woman in her thirties or forties with glioma. Some clones in this sample may be carry-over from other donors' samples. The sequences come from PBMCs, collected from a glioma patient whose treatment included an IDH1 peptide vaccine. The chain combines TRBV18 with TRBJ2-2, with 10 bases that match TRBD1. The CDR3 spells CASSLDRGRTGELFF. The CDR3, as DNA: TGTGCCAGCTCTCTCGACAGGGGGCGAACCGGGGAGCTGTTTTTT.